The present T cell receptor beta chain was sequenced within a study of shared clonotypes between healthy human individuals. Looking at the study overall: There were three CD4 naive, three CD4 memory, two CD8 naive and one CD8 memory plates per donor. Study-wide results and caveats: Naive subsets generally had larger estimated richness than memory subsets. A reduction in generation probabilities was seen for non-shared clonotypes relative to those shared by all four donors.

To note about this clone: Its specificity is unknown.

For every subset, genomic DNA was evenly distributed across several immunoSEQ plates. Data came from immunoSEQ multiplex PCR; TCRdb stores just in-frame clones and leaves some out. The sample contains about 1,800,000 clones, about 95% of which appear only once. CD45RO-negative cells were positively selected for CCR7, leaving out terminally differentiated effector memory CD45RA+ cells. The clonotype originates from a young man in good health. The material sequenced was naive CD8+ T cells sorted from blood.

CDR3 coding DNA: TGTGCCAGTCACTTGCGGGACGGCAATGGAAACACCATATATTTT. Its translation: CASHLRDGNGNTIYF. This sequence joins TRBV19 and TRBJ1-3; tentatively, D is TRBD1 (5 bases). The CDR3 length is 15 residues. CDR1 and CDR2 (germline): LNHDA, SQIVND (reference sequence). V dropped 8 bases and J dropped 3 bases, with 17 bases sitting between them.